Below, one TCR beta chain is given with its context. Its antigen remains unknown. Germline-derived CDR1 and CDR2 are MNHNS and SASEGT. This CDR3 spans 13 amino acids. V lost 6 bases to trimming and J lost 6 bases; unmatched junction nucleotides: 8. Some clones are missing from TCRdb's copy, which holds only in-frame ones; the method was immunoSEQ multiplex PCR. The table shows 99,000 or so clones, with around 89% occurring only once. The source of the sample is a study of T cell responses to AZD1222 COVID-19 vaccine. Study observations and caveats: Without day 14 samples, only post-peak T cell repertoires were studied. At baseline, just a handful of AZD1222 recipients tested seropositive.

V usage is TRBV6-1 and J usage is TRBJ2-7; TRBD2 matches at 7 bases. This TCR was recovered from an adult in good health. The input for sequencing was peripheral blood, taken on day 0 of AZD1222 vaccination. The CDR3 spells CASRPGEGLEQYF. As DNA, the CDR3 is TGTGCCAGCAGACCCGGGGAGGGGCTCGAGCAGTACTTC.